This TCR beta chain was identified during a study of cytomegalovirus exposure and HLA in healthy donors. Findings and limits, study-wide: The tendency of first-cohort TCR clusters to co-occur in the 110 or so validation repertoires emerged from a later analysis.

Germline V CDR1 and CDR2: SGHRS, YFSETQ. The CDR3 has 15 residues. Trimming removed 3 bases from V and 4 bases from J, with 14 bases in between. Sequencing was performed with immunoSEQ multiplex PCR; in TCRdb, only in-frame clones are kept and a portion is missing. The sample yields some 230,000 clones, about nine tenths seen once. On this clone itself: What it binds is unknown.

Input material: PBMCs. This clonotype originated in a woman aged 18-29 years in good health and CMV-seronegative. V and J are TRBV5-1 and TRBJ1-5; D may be TRBD1 (6 bases). CDR3 bases: TGCGCCAGCAGCTCAAGCGGGACACCGAATCAGCCCCAGCATTTT. Protein product: CASSSSGTPNQPQHF. Full variable domain (remainder filled in from reference TRBV5-1 and TRBJ1-5): KAGVTQTPRYLIKTRGQQVTLSCSPISGHRSVSWYQQTPGQGLQFLFEYFSETQRNKGNFPGRFSGRQFSNSRSEMNVSTLELGDSALYLCASSSSGTPNQPQHFGDGTRLSIL.